This T cell receptor beta chain originates from a study of T-cell memory formation after mild COVID-19. A remark on this clonotype: Its antigen is as yet unknown.

V trimming: 1 base; J trimming: 3 bases; junction bases outside the gene matches: 8. Germline CDR1 is MNHNS and CDR2 is SASEGT. There are 18 residues in the CDR3. One entry per CDR3 protein results from TCRdb running MiXCR on the 5' RACE reads. The table includes 300,000 or so distinct CDR3 sequences, 15% to 20% detected once. General study findings and limits: Clones shrinking between day 15 and 85 showed a balanced CD4/CD8 split, and those that grew later tilted toward CD4+. Proof of SARS-CoV-2 specificity was absent for the second-wave clones that crested on day 37. Pre-infection memory showed some responding clones, and this suggested that cross-reactive memory joined.

The sequence derives from a man between 18 and 29 years old who had mild COVID-19 (a few samples of this study predate the infection). Cell type and time point are not known. Material for sequencing was PBMCs or a T cell subset sorted from them (not recorded which). This chain links TRBV6-1 with TRBJ1-3; TRBD1 aligns across 11 bases. The CDR3 DNA is TGTGCCAGCAGTGAAGTCCTGGACAGGGGGCTTGGTGGAAACACCATATATTTT. Its translation is CASSEVLDRGLGGNTIYF.